Listed here are 27 T cell receptor beta chains from one sample, sequenced in a study of tumor T cells in aggressive B-cell lymphoma. The protocol was immunoSEQ multiplex PCR, while the TCRdb copy is restricted to in-frame clones and leaves out a portion. The data hold about 2,000 clones, with around three quarters observed a single time. The sequencing sample was made of tumor tissue. The origin of the receptors is an adult with diffuse large B cell lymphoma.

This clone was counted a single time. The chain has TRBV10-3 and TRBJ2-3, with D perhaps matching TRBD2 (7 bases). V lost 3 bases and J 8 bases, leaving 18 bases between the germline ends. CDR3 length: 15 amino acids. Germline loops: CDR1 ENHRY, CDR2 SYGVKD. Written as DNA, the CDR3 is TGTGCCATCAGTGATCGGGCGGGGGCCCCGGGTACGCAGTATTTT. Protein: CAISDRAGAPGTQYF.

The chain is built from TRBV19 and TRBJ1-2; TRBD1 matches at 7 bases. Germline V gene sequence: CDR1 LNHDA, CDR2 SQIVND (reference sequence). This CDR3 spans 14 amino acids. Germline trimming cut 5 bases from V and 8 bases from J; bases unmatched to any gene: 11. The DNA of the CDR3 is TGTGCCAGTAGTCCGCAGGGGGACGTCCACGGCTACACCTTC. This sequence encodes CASSPQGDVHGYTF.

Only a few counts were recorded for this clone. V usage is TRBV2 and J usage is TRBJ2-1; TRBD2 matches 9 bases. Trimming removed 5 bases from V and 5 bases from J; junction bases left unmatched: 4. This CDR3 has 14 residues. The germline V gene has CDR1 SNHLY and CDR2 FYNNEI. As DNA, the CDR3 is TGTGCCAGCAGTCGACTAGCGGTGAACAATGAGCAGTTCTTC. This translates into CASSRLAVNNEQFF.

This rearrangement joins TRBV7-7 to TRBJ2-2; 9 bases agree with TRBD2. CDR3 length equals 18 residues. With V trimmed by 5 bases and J by 3 bases, 13 bases remained unmatched. The V gene's germline CDR1 is SSHAT and CDR2 FNYEAQ (reference sequence). CDR3 nucleotide sequence: TGTGCCAGCAGCCCCCGGTTAGGGGCGGGGGGGCACACCGGGGAGCTGTTTTTT. It encodes CASSPRLGAGGHTGELFF.

This clone was recorded a few times. This rearrangement joins TRBV7-9 to TRBJ1-1; the match to TRBD1 covers 8 bases. V lost 4 bases to trimming and J lost 8 bases; unmatched junction nucleotides: 0. CDR1 is SEHNR, CDR2 FQNEAQ, per germline (reference sequence). The CDR3 loop spans 11 amino acids. The DNA of the CDR3 is TGTGCCAGCAGCTGGACAGGGGAAGCTTTCTTT. This sequence encodes CASSWTGEAFF. Using reference TRBV7-9 and TRBJ1-1 for the parts outside the CDR3, the full variable domain is DTGVSQNPRHKITKRGQNVTFRCDPISEHNRLYWYRQTLGQGPEFLTYFQNEAQLEKSRLLSDRFSAERPKGSFSTLEIQRTEQGDSAMYLCASSWTGEAFFGQGTRLTVV.

This clone was detected only once. This chain links TRBV30 with TRBJ1-4; tentative D call: TRBD1 (5 bases). The CDR3 covers 12 residues. V lost 4 bases to trimming and J lost 9 bases, with 12 bases between them. Germline V gene sequence: CDR1 GTSNPN, CDR2 SVGIG (reference sequence). The CDR3 bases are TGTGCCTGGACCGACAGTCTTCAAAAACTGTTTTTT. It encodes CAWTDSLQKLFF.

The rearrangement links TRBV19 to TRBJ2-1; no clear D gene. The V end lost 5 bases, the J end lost 6 bases, and 11 bases lay between the germline ends. CDR1 is LNHDA, CDR2 SQIVND, per germline (reference sequence). This CDR3 spans 13 amino acids. CDR3 nucleotides: TGTGCCAGTAGTCCCTATCGAGGCAATGAGCAGTTCTTC. It translates to CASSPYRGNEQFF. Drawing the rest from reference TRBV19 and TRBJ2-1, the complete variable domain is DGGITQSPKYLFRKEGQNVTLSCEQNLNHDAMYWYRQDPGQGLRLIYYSQIVNDFQKGDIAEGYSVSREKKESFPLTVTSAQKNPTAFYLCASSPYRGNEQFFGPGTRLTVL.

The chain employs TRBV30 and TRBJ1-2; TRBD1 might be the D (5 bases). Per germline, CDR1 GTSNPN and CDR2 SVGIG (reference sequence). The CDR3 totals 13 residues. Trimming removed 0 bases at V and 4 bases at J, with 9 bases between. CDR3 coding DNA: TGTGCCTGGAGTGTTCTGGGGCCCTATGGCTACACCTTC. Protein product: CAWSVLGPYGYTF.

As DNA, the CDR3 is TGTGCCAGCAGCTTAAGGTCCAGGGTCAACGAGCAGTACTTC. Its translation is CASSLRSRVNEQYF. The V call is TRBV11-2, the J call TRBJ2-7; tentatively, D is TRBD1 (5 bases). Per germline, CDR1 SGHAT and CDR2 FQNNGV. V lost 2 bases, J lost 5 bases, and 13 bases lay in between. This CDR3 region has 14 residues.

The V and J genes are TRBV6-6 and TRBJ2-7, with D tentatively TRBD1 (6 bases). The germline V gene has CDR1 MNHNY and CDR2 SVGAGI (reference sequence). CDR3 length: 14 amino acids. V lost 5 bases and J 6 bases, leaving 17 bases between the germline ends. This CDR3 reads CASSPLVSRGEQYF. CDR3 nucleotide sequence: TGTGCCAGCAGTCCCCTGGTATCCAGGGGCGAGCAGTACTTC.

This sequence joins TRBV11-1 and TRBJ1-2, with 7 bases lining up with TRBD1. CDR1 SGHAT and CDR2 FQDESV come from the germline V gene (reference sequence). This CDR3 region has 13 residues. With 5 bases clipped from V and 3 bases from J, the junction kept 3 bases outside the gene matches. CDR3 DNA sequence: TGTGCCAGCAGCCCCAGGGGGGACTATGGCTACACCTTC. This encodes CASSPRGDYGYTF.

This chain joins TRBV4-1 and TRBJ2-7, with a weak D call TRBD2 (5 bases). V lost 0 bases, J lost 3 bases, and 15 bases lay in between. The V gene's germline CDR1 is MGHRA and CDR2 YSYEKL. CDR3 length: 16 amino acids. The DNA of the CDR3 is TGCGCCAGCAGCCAAGAGCATACCAGCGGAAACTACGAGCAGTACTTC. Its translation: CASSQEHTSGNYEQYF.

The rearrangement uses TRBV11-2 and TRBJ1-5; no reliable D call. Per the germline V gene, CDR1 is SGHAT and CDR2 is FQNNGV. Trimming removed 0 bases at V and 8 bases at J, with 8 bases between. The CDR3 extends over 13 amino acids. CDR3 region: CASSLDRLEPQHF. As DNA, the CDR3 is TGTGCCAGCAGCTTAGACCGACTGGAGCCCCAGCATTTT.

The table lists this clone with a few counts. The rearrangement links TRBV5-1 to TRBJ1-5; D may be TRBD1 (6 bases). V dropped 0 bases and J dropped 2 bases, with 12 bases sitting between them. Germline CDR1 reads SGHRS; CDR2 reads YFSETQ. The CDR3 covers 16 residues. The CDR3, as DNA: TGCGCCAGCAGCTTGGGGGACGACAGGCGCAATCAGCCCCAGCATTTT. Amino acids: CASSLGDDRRNQPQHF.

The chain combines TRBV4-1 with TRBJ2-3; D unresolved. Trimming pared 1 base from V and 1 base from J, leaving 15 bases between. The length of the CDR3 is 17 residues. Germline V CDR1 and CDR2: MGHRA, YSYEKL. The CDR3 loop is CASSQVFTGMGTDTQYF. The CDR3 DNA reads as TGCGCCAGCAGCCAAGTCTTTACGGGTATGGGCACAGATACGCAGTATTTT.

V is TRBV14 and J is TRBJ1-1; no definite D call. The length of the CDR3 is 16 residues. Germline CDR1 reads SGHDN; CDR2 reads FVKESK. The V end was cut by 1 base, the J end by 5 bases, with 17 bases between. The CDR3 here is CASSQALREDGTEAFF. The DNA of the CDR3 is TGTGCCAGCAGCCAAGCTTTACGGGAAGATGGTACTGAAGCTTTCTTT.

V gene TRBV29-1 combines with J gene TRBJ2-2, with D tentatively TRBD2 (6 bases). The V gene lost 4 bases and the J gene lost 4 bases, with 13 bases spanning the gap. The CDR3 runs 14 residues. Germline V gene data show CDR1 as SQVTM and CDR2 as ANQGSEA. The CDR3: CSVGRGAITGELFF. The CDR3 DNA is TGCAGCGTTGGGCGGGGTGCGATCACCGGGGAGCTGTTTTTT.

The chain combines TRBV7-2 with TRBJ2-2; 10 positions agree with TRBD2. CDR1 and CDR2 (germline): SGHTA, FQGNSA. V trimming: 3 bases; J trimming: 5 bases; junction bases outside the gene matches: 3. This CDR3 region has 15 residues. The CDR3 is CASSFSSGGTGELFF. The DNA of the CDR3 is TGTGCCAGCAGCTTTAGTAGCGGGGGGACCGGGGAGCTGTTTTTT.

The chain recombines TRBV5-1 with TRBJ1-5; 7 nucleotides align to TRBD1. V was pared by 0 bases and J by 2 bases, with 5 bases of the junction left unmatched. Germline V gene sequence: CDR1 SGHRS, CDR2 YFSETQ. The length of the CDR3 is 16 residues. The CDR3 region is CASSLGTGVGNQPQHF. CDR3 nucleotides: TGCGCCAGCAGCTTGGGAACAGGGGTTGGCAATCAGCCCCAGCATTTT.

In its sample, this clone is large. The V and J genes are TRBV28 and TRBJ1-1, with 9 bases identical to TRBD1. Germline-derived CDR1 and CDR2 are MDHEN and SYDVKM. The CDR3 runs 15 residues. The J segment lost 6 bases and the V segment lost 5 bases, leaving 10 bases of the junction unmatched. The CDR3 DNA reads as TGTGCCAGCAGTCCTGATACAGGGGGCTTCGCTGAAGCTTTCTTT. Amino acid sequence: CASSPDTGGFAEAFF.

This chain connects TRBV19 to TRBJ1-5; TRBD1 might be the D (6 bases). The CDR3 totals 13 residues. Trimming pared 6 bases from V and 6 bases from J, leaving 12 bases between. From germline, CDR1 is LNHDA and CDR2 SQIVND (reference sequence). CDR3 coding DNA: TGTGCCAGTAGGCGGGGGGCCGGTCAGCCCCAGCATTTT. Protein product: CASRRGAGQPQHF.

The sample holds one count of this clone. The gene calls are TRBV11-2 and TRBJ1-6; no reliable D call. The CDR3 runs 18 residues. Trimming stripped 3 bases from V and 0 bases from J, with 15 bases between. Germline CDR1 SGHAT, CDR2 FQNNGV. CDR3: CASSLSQVNGSYNSPLHF. CDR3 in DNA: TGTGCCAGCAGCTTGAGTCAGGTAAACGGCTCCTATAATTCACCCCTCCACTTT.

This clone has only one observation. CDR3 DNA: TGTGCCAGCAGCCAACTTACAGGGGGCACTGAAGCTTTCTTT. This sequence encodes CASSQLTGGTEAFF. The rearrangement links TRBV14 to TRBJ1-1; 8 nucleotides agree with TRBD1. CDR3 length: 14 amino acids. From germline, CDR1 is SGHDN and CDR2 FVKESK. After removal of 2 bases from V and 4 bases from J, the junction contained 3 bases not matched to a gene.

This clone has more than one count but fewer than ten. This chain links TRBV6-7 with TRBJ2-2; D ambiguous. TRBV6-7 is recorded as an ORF, its role being uncertain. The V and J ends lost 5 bases and 4 bases respectively, with 2 bases between them. This CDR3 is 11 amino acids long. CDR3 sequence: CASSRTGELFF. CDR3 bases: TGTGCCAGCAGTCGCACCGGGGAGCTGTTTTTT.

This chain uses TRBV7-2 with TRBJ2-1, with 8 bases matching TRBD2. Germline assignment: CDR1 SGHTA and CDR2 FQGNSA. J gave up 4 bases and V 5 bases, and 7 bases lay outside the gene matches. The CDR3 length is 15 residues. The CDR3 sequence is CASSPTGGGYNEQFF. The CDR3 DNA is TGTGCCAGCAGCCCGACTGGCGGGGGGTACAATGAGCAGTTCTTC. Supplemented by reference TRBV7-2 and TRBJ2-1, the full variable domain reads GAGVSQSPSNKVTEKGKDVELRCDPISGHTALYWYRQSLGQGLEFLIYFQGNSAPDKSGLPSDRFSAERTGGSVSTLTIQRTQQEDSAVYLCASSPTGGGYNEQFFGPGTRLTVL.

This chain's CDR3 is CASSFGGSYGYTF. In DNA form, the CDR3 reads TGCGCCAGCAGCTTCGGCGGATCCTATGGCTACACCTTC. The V call is TRBV5-1, the J call TRBJ1-2; no clear D gene. Trimming took off 2 bases at V and 4 bases at J, with 9 bases between the two ends. The CDR3 is made up of 13 amino acids. Germline assignment: CDR1 SGHRS and CDR2 YFSETQ. The full variable domain, its missing parts supplied by reference TRBV5-1 and TRBJ1-2, is KAGVTQTPRYLIKTRGQQVTLSCSPISGHRSVSWYQQTPGQGLQFLFEYFSETQRNKGNFPGRFSGRQFSNSRSEMNVSTLELGDSALYLCASSFGGSYGYTFGSGTRLTVV.

V usage is TRBV5-1 and J usage is TRBJ2-1; TRBD2 agrees at 13 bases. This CDR3 is 14 amino acids long. The ends lost 4 bases at V and 8 bases at J; junction bases unmatched: 3. Germline V lookup: CDR1 SGHRS, CDR2 YFSETQ. The CDR3 DNA sequence: TGCGCCAGCAGCACTAGCGGGGGGGCCTATGAGCAGTTCTTC. Translated: CASSTSGGAYEQFF.